The 4 T cell receptor beta chains in this list originate from one sample, sequenced in a study. TCRdb independently ran MiXCR on the RT-PCR reads; one entry per CDR3 protein. The sample includes about 700,000 distinct CDR3 sequences, 13% to 15% seen only once; the top ten take roughly 3.9%. The sequencing input was memory CD4+ T cells from blood. Source of these receptors: a female donor in good health, serving as a healthy control.

Details on this clonotype: Germline is not matched at one junction end, which may reflect a read error. V usage is TRBV7-2 and J usage is TRBJ2-1; D is unresolved. The CDR3 contains 13 residues. Germline assignment: CDR1 SGHTA and CDR2 FQGNSA. The CDR3 DNA follows: TGTGCCAGCAACTTAGATCCACTCAATGAGCAGTTCTTC. Its translation is CASNLDPLNEQFF.

This clonotype came up a few times. The V and J genes are TRBV4-2 and TRBJ1-2; D is uncertain. The CDR3 runs to 13 residues. Trimming left V 0 bases short and J 3 bases short, with 5 bases between. Germline CDR1 LGHNA, CDR2 YNFKEQ. Here the CDR3 reads CASSQDEDYGYTF. Written as DNA, the CDR3 is TGTGCCAGCAGCCAAGATGAGGACTATGGCTACACCTTC.

This clonotype has ten or more counts. The chain joins TRBV5-1 to TRBJ1-1; the D gene is possibly TRBD1 (6 bases). The V end was cut by 6 bases, the J end by 4 bases, with 19 bases between. The germline CDR1 and CDR2 sequences are SGHRS and YFSETQ. The CDR3 is made up of 15 amino acids. Written as DNA, the CDR3 is TGCGCCAGCACCGAGGGAGGGGGGTATGGCACTGAAGCTTTCTTT. This sequence encodes CASTEGGGYGTEAFF.

This sequence joins TRBV5-1 and TRBJ2-1; 11 nucleotides line up with TRBD2. This CDR3 comprises 17 residues. J lost 8 bases, V lost 0 bases, and 10 bases had no gene match. The germline V gene has CDR1 SGHRS and CDR2 YFSETQ. CDR3 DNA: TGCGCCAGCAGCTTGGGGGAGACTAGCGGGAATCGGGATGAGCAGTTCTTC. Amino acids: CASSLGETSGNRDEQFF.